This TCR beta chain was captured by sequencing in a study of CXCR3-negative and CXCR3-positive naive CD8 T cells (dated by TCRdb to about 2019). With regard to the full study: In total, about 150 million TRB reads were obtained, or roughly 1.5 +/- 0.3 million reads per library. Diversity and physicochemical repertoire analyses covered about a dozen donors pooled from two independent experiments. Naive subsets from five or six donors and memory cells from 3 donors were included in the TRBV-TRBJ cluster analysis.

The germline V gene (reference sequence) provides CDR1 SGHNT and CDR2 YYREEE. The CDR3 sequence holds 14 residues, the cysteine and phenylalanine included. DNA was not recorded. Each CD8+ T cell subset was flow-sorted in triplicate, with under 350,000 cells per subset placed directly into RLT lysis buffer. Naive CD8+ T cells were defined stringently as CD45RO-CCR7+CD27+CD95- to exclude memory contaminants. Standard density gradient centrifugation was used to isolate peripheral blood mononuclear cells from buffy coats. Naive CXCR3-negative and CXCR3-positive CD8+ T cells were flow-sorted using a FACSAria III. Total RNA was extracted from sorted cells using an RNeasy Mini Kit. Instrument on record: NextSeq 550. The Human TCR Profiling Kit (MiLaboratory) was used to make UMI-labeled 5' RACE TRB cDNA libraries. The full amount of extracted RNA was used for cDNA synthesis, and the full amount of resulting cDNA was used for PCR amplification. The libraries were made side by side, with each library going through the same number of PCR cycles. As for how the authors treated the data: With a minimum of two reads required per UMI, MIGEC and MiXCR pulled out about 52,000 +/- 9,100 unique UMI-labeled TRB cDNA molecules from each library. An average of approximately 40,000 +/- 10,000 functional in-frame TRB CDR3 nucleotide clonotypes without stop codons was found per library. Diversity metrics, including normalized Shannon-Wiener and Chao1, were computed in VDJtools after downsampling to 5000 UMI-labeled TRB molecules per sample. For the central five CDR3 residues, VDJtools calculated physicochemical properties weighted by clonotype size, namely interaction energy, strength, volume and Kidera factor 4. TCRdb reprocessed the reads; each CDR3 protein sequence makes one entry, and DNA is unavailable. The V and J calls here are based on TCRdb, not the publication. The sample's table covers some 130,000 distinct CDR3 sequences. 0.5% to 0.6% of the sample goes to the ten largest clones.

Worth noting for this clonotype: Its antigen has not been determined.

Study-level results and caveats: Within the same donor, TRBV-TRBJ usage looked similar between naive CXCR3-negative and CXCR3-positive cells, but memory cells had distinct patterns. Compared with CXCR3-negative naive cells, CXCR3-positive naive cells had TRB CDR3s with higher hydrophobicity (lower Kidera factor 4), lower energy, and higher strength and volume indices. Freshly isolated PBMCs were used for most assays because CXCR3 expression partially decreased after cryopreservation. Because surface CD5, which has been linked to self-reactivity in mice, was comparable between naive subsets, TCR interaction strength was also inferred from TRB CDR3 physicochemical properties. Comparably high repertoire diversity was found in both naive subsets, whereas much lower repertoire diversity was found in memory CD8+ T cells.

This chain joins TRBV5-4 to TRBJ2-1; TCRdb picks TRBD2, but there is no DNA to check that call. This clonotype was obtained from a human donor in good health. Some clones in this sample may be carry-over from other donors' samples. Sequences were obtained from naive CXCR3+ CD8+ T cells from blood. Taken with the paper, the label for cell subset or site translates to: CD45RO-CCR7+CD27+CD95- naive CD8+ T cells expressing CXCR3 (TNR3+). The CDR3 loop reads CASSSGRGYNEQFF.